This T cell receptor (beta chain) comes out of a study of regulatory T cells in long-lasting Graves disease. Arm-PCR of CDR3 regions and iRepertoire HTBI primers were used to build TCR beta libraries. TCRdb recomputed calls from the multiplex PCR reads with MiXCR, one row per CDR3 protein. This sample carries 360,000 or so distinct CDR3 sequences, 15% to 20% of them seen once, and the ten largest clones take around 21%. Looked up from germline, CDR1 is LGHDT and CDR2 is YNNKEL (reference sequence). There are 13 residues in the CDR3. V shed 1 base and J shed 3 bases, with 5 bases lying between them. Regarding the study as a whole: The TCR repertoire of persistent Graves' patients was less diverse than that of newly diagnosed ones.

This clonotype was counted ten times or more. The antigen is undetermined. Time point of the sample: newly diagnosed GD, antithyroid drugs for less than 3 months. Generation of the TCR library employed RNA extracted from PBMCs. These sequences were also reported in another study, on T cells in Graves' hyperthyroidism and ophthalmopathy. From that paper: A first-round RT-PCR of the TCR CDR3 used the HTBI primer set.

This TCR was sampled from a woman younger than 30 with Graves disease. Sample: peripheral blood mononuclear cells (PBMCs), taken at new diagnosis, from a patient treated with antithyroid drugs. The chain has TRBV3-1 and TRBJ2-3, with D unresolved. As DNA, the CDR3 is TGTGCCAGCAGCCAAGTTCTTACAGATACGCAGTATTTT. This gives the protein CASSQVLTDTQYF.